This TCR beta chain was sequenced during a study of human T cells and chemical hapten exposure. TCRdb passed the RACE reads through MiXCR, listing each CDR3 protein once. The sample shows tens of thousands of distinct CDR3 sequences, 10% to 15% of them seen only once. This clonotype was seen ten or more times. The trim removed 7 bases at V and 0 bases at J, leaving 13 bases unmatched. The CDR3 contains 19 residues. CDR1 and CDR2 from the germline V gene are SGHRS and YFSETQ. Time point given: pre-sensitization, week 0. The treatment is: therapeutic diphenylcyclopropenone sensitization with weekly scalp DPC. Extraction of total RNA was performed on unfractionated whole blood.

The gene calls are TRBV5-1 and TRBJ2-1; 13 nucleotides line up with TRBD2. This specimen consisted of whole blood, obtained in connection with sensitization to the hapten diphenylcyclopropenone (DPC). This clonotype was sampled from a woman aged 40 to 50 with alopecia areata. Some clones in this sample may be carry-over from other donors' samples. The CDR3 sequence: CASRKTGLAGTSSYNEQFF. CDR3 nucleotide sequence: TGCGCCAGCCGAAAGACGGGACTAGCGGGGACTAGCTCCTACAATGAGCAGTTCTTC.